This T cell receptor beta chain was sequenced in a study of long-term antiretroviral therapy in people with HIV. General study points: Transplant-donor-level diversity was not reached after ART, though diversity increased.

In the case of this clone: Its antigen is undetermined. At one end the junction does not follow the germline gene, possibly because of a read error.

The assay, immunoSEQ v3.0, was run at survey level. Sequencing used immunoSEQ multiplex PCR; TCRdb keeps in-frame clones, though not all of them. Among fewer than 20,000 clones, approximately 80% were seen once, and the ten largest hold less than 20%. This specimen was unsorted PBMCs, taken 0.6 years after starting antiretroviral therapy. This TCR was recovered from a woman aged 18-29 years with HIV.

The CDR3 DNA follows: TGTGCCAGCAGCGCCGGACAGCGGGGGAACAGCGGGGAGCTGTTTTTT. Translating it yields CASSAGQRGNSGELFF. The rearrangement joins TRBV9 to TRBJ2-2; the match to TRBD2 covers 8 bases. CDR1 and CDR2 (germline): SGDLS, YYNGEE. This CDR3 region has 16 residues.